This section outlines one T cell receptor beta chain sequence together with its context. This CDR3 contains 14 residues. V was pared by 8 bases and J by 4 bases, with 16 bases between. Germline CDR1 MNHNY, CDR2 SVGAGI (reference sequence). This specimen belongs to a study of blood T cell repertoires in COVID-19. Study details: Donors in the United States, Italy and Spain gave samples during acute or convalescent COVID-19. PBMCs, B-cell-depleted T cells, or T cells were the source of the cDNA or gDNA that made up the material.

Methods used by the authors: Cell counts per sample came from amplifying reference gene primers. TCRdb keeps only in-frame clones here, not all; method: immunoSEQ multiplex PCR. Clone size and the V and J calls come from that table; the DNA yielded D and trimming. The table includes about 88,000 clones, less than 85% detected once. The rearrangement uses TRBV6-6 and TRBJ2-3; a weak D match, TRBD2 (6 bases). Sequences were obtained from peripheral blood. The clonotype originates from a human donor in a cohort sampled during active COVID-19. The chain's CDR3 is CASLKEGWADTQYF. The CDR3 DNA reads TGTGCCAGCCTAAAGGAGGGTTGGGCAGATACGCAGTATTTT.